The 18 T cell receptor beta chains given below trace back to one sample, sequenced in a study of blood T cell repertoires in COVID-19. The repertoire was sequenced with immunoSEQ multiplex PCR; TCRdb's copy has only in-frame clones and lacks some. This sample has 200,000 to 250,000 clones, with roughly four fifths found just once. The specimen was peripheral blood. The receptor set was obtained from a woman between 40 and 50 years old with acute or convalescent COVID-19.

This chain connects TRBV5-5 to TRBJ2-1, with a weak D call TRBD1 (5 bases). Germline V lookup: CDR1 SGHKS, CDR2 YYEKEE (reference sequence). This CDR3 contains 14 residues. V dropped 8 bases and J dropped 2 bases, with 14 bases sitting between them. CDR3 nucleotide sequence: TGTGCCAGTCTTAAGGGGTCTCCCTACAATGAGCAGTTCTTC. The encoded protein is CASLKGSPYNEQFF.

This chain connects TRBV6-6 to TRBJ2-2, with D possibly matching TRBD1 (5 bases). CDR1 and CDR2 from the germline V gene are MNHNY and SVGAGI (reference sequence). V was pared by 0 bases and J by 2 bases, with 7 bases between. There are 15 residues in the CDR3. The CDR3 bases are TGTGCCAGCAGTTACTCGACAGTTAACACCGGGGAGCTGTTTTTT. It translates to CASSYSTVNTGELFF.

This sequence joins TRBV5-1 and TRBJ2-1, with D possibly TRBD1 on 6 matching bases. The CDR3 extends over 14 amino acids. Between the trimmed V and J ends, which lost 6 bases and 11 bases, there was a span of 21 bases. CDR1 is SGHRS and CDR2 is YFSETQ in the germline V gene. Here the CDR3 DNA reads TGCGCCAGCACCTACGGCCTGGGACAAGAAAAGCAGTTCTTC. Residues: CASTYGLGQEKQFF.

The chain joins TRBV9 to TRBJ2-2; 7 bases agree with TRBD2. There are 17 residues in the CDR3. The germline CDR1 and CDR2 sequences are SGDLS and YYNGEE. The trim removed 1 base at V and 1 base at J, leaving 7 bases unmatched. This CDR3 is CASSVSPSGMNTGELFF. The CDR3 nucleotides read TGTGCCAGCAGCGTAAGTCCTAGCGGAATGAACACCGGGGAGCTGTTTTTT.

The chain has TRBV4-3 and TRBJ2-2, with 12 bases that match TRBD2. The CDR3 length is 17 residues. The junction had 7 bases not matched to a gene; V was cut back by 1 base and J by 7 bases. The V gene's germline CDR1 is LGHNA and CDR2 YSLEER. CDR3 residues: CASSQATSGSIGGELFF. CDR3 in DNA: TGCGCCAGCAGCCAAGCGACTAGCGGGAGTATCGGCGGGGAGCTGTTTTTT.

V and J are TRBV10-3 and TRBJ2-1; 11 bases match TRBD2. V lost 6 bases and J lost 12; bases outside the gene matches: 13. The CDR3 is 15 residues long. CDR1 is ENHRY, CDR2 SYGVKD, per germline. This CDR3 is CAIRPDETSGEGQFF. As DNA, the CDR3 is TGTGCCATCAGACCTGACGAGACTAGCGGGGAAGGGCAGTTCTTC.

This clone appeared a single time. This chain joins TRBV6-6 and TRBJ2-5; maybe TRBD2 (6 bases). There are 14 residues in the CDR3. The germline gives CDR1 MNHNY, CDR2 SVGAGI (reference sequence). V lost 3 bases and J 5 bases, leaving 13 bases between the germline ends. The DNA of the CDR3 is TGTGCCAGCAGTTATAGCGGAGAGACGGAGACCCAGTACTTC. Translated, it gives CASSYSGETETQYF.

The V gene is TRBV18, the J gene TRBJ2-7; possible D gene TRBD1, 6 bases. Germline V gives CDR1 KGHSH, CDR2 LQKENI. V lost 3 bases, J lost 5 bases, and 17 bases lay in between. The CDR3 length is 15 residues. CDR3 bases: TGTGCCAGCTCACCCACGGACAGTTTAACTAACGAGCAGTACTTC. Translating it yields CASSPTDSLTNEQYF. Complete variable domain (other parts from reference TRBV18 and TRBJ2-7): NAGVMQNPRHLVRRRGQEARLRCSPMKGHSHVYWYRQLPEEGLKFMVYLQKENIIDESGMPKERFSAEFPKEGPSILRIQQVVRGDSAAYFCASSPTDSLTNEQYFGPGTRLTVT.

This clone showed up just once. The CDR3 DNA reads as TGTGCCAGCAGCTTAGCGTCGGGGGACAGCCTTTCACCCCTCCACTTT. It translates to CASSLASGDSLSPLHF. This rearrangement joins TRBV7-2 to TRBJ1-6; 7 bases match TRBD1. The CDR3 consists of 16 residues. Germline V gene sequence: CDR1 SGHTA, CDR2 FQGNSA. V shed 0 bases and J 9 bases; nucleotides not matched to a gene: 8.

V usage is TRBV6-2 or TRBV6-3 and J usage is TRBJ2-7; D not resolved. The CDR3 contains 12 residues. Germline CDR1 reads MNHEY; CDR2 reads SVGEGT. Trimming removed 0 bases from V and 7 bases from J, with 7 bases in between. The CDR3 DNA is TGTGCCAGCAGTTACTCTACGGTTGAGCAGTACTTC. This codes for CASSYSTVEQYF.

This chain links TRBV24-1 with TRBJ2-3; 10 bases match TRBD2. CDR1 is KGHDR, CDR2 SFDVKD, per germline. The CDR3 spans 15 residues. Germline trimming cut 7 bases from V and 6 bases from J; bases unmatched to any gene: 9. This chain's CDR3 is CATSSSGRAADTQYF. The CDR3 DNA is TGTGCCACCAGCTCGAGCGGGAGGGCCGCGGATACGCAGTATTTT.

This clone appeared once. CDR3 amino acids: CAISELSNEKLFF. The CDR3 coding sequence is TGTGCCATCAGTGAGTTATCTAATGAAAAACTGTTTTTT. The chain combines TRBV10-3 with TRBJ1-4; D is uncertain. The germline CDR1 and CDR2 sequences are ENHRY and SYGVKD. V dropped 1 base and J dropped 3 bases, with 3 bases sitting between them. This CDR3 contains 13 residues.

CDR3 protein: CATSDSNRGGEQFF. CDR3 DNA sequence: TGTGCCACCAGTGATTCCAACAGGGGGGGTGAGCAGTTCTTC. The chain combines TRBV24-1 with TRBJ2-1; D possibly corresponds to TRBD1 (8 bases). Trimming stripped 2 bases from V and 9 bases from J, with 13 bases between. CDR1 is KGHDR and CDR2 is SFDVKD in the germline V gene. The CDR3 is 14 amino acids.

The table lists this clone with a count of one. The genes are TRBV5-8 and TRBJ2-7, with a weak D call TRBD1 (7 bases). The CDR3 covers 15 residues. The germline CDR1 and CDR2 sequences are SGHTS and YDEGEE. Trimming pared 0 bases from V and 0 bases from J, leaving 10 bases between. CDR3 loop: CASSLAGGPSYEQYF. CDR3 bases: TGTGCCAGCAGCTTGGCAGGGGGGCCCTCCTACGAGCAGTACTTC.

The rearrangement uses TRBV29-1 and TRBJ1-1; 8 nucleotides align to TRBD1. Germline CDR1 and CDR2: SQVTM and ANQGSEA. V gave up 6 bases and J gave up 4 bases; unmatched junction bases: 7. The CDR3 totals 13 residues. The CDR3 DNA reads as TGCAGCGTCGCGACAGGGGTGGGCACTGAAGCTTTCTTT. It encodes CSVATGVGTEAFF.

J is TRBJ2-3 and V is TRBV5-6; TRBD2 aligns across 12 bases. Germline V gene lookup returns CDR1 SGHDT and CDR2 YYEEEE. This CDR3 comprises 16 residues. V was pared by 4 bases and J by 2 bases, with 5 bases of the junction left unmatched. CDR3 sequence reads: CASSPSGGGSTDTQYF. CDR3 sequence (DNA): TGTGCCAGCAGCCCTAGCGGGGGGGGATCCACAGATACGCAGTATTTT.

V gene TRBV5-1 combines with J gene TRBJ1-1; D gene uncertain. CDR1 SGHRS and CDR2 YFSETQ come from the germline V gene. This CDR3 has 16 amino acids. Trimming shortened V by 0 bases and J by 0 bases, and 12 bases separated the two germline ends. CDR3 region: CASSLAATSLNTEAFF. CDR3 nucleotides: TGCGCCAGCAGCTTGGCCGCAACGAGCCTGAACACTGAAGCTTTCTTT. Using reference TRBV5-1 and TRBJ1-1 for the parts outside the CDR3, the full variable domain is KAGVTQTPRYLIKTRGQQVTLSCSPISGHRSVSWYQQTPGQGLQFLFEYFSETQRNKGNFPGRFSGRQFSNSRSEMNVSTLELGDSALYLCASSLAATSLNTEAFFGQGTRLTVV.

The chain has TRBV7-2 and TRBJ1-1; D is possibly TRBD1 (5 bases). Trimming removed 5 bases from V and 2 bases from J, with 15 bases in between. CDR1 is SGHTA, CDR2 FQGNSA, per germline. This CDR3 spans 15 amino acids. In DNA, the CDR3 is TGTGCCAGCAGCCAACAAGGGAGGGGTAACACTGAAGCTTTCTTT. This encodes CASSQQGRGNTEAFF.